A selection of T cell receptor beta chains follows, all from one sample in a study of Ad26.COV2.S vaccination and SARS-CoV-2 variants. This table comes from immunoSEQ multiplex PCR, and its TCRdb copy is limited to in-frame clones, with some not included. The sample contains 400,000 to 450,000 clones, approximately 90% of which appear only once. Sequences were derived from peripheral blood, sampled in a trial of Ad26.COV2.S vaccine versus placebo. The receptors here all came from a person aged 18-65 years who received the Ad26.COV2.S COVID-19 vaccine or a placebo. Each CDR3 is given with its conserved first and last residue. A D gene is named only where the DNA matches it firmly. Rows may omit the clone size; those that give it use once, few, many or a size class.

D gene | clone size | J gene | V gene | CDR3 DNA | CDR3 protein
- | - | TRBJ2-5 | TRBV6-2/TRBV6-3 | TGTGCCAGCAGTTACTCGGTTGGACAGACCCAAGAGACCCAGTACTTC | CASSYSVGQTQETQYF
TRBD2 | once | TRBJ2-3 | TRBV5-1 | TGCGCCAGCGGGTCCGGACTAGCGGGAGGGCGTAGCACAGATACGCAGTATTTT | CASGSGLAGGRSTDTQYF
TRBD2 | - | TRBJ2-3 | TRBV5-1 | TGCGCCAGCAGCTTGCTCCTGATAGCGGGAGGGCCACCAGATACGCAGTATTTT | CASSLLLIAGGPPDTQYF
- | - | TRBJ2-1 | TRBV24-1 | TGTGCCACCAGTGAACAGGGCAATGAGCAGTTCTTC | CATSEQGNEQFF
- | - | TRBJ1-1 | TRBV7-8 | TGTGCCAGCAGCTTAGCGGCGAGGGACACTGAAGCTTTCTTT | CASSLAARDTEAFF
TRBD2 | - | TRBJ2-7 | TRBV7-9 | TGTGCCAGCAGACCCACTAGCGGGAGCTACGAGCAGTACTTC | CASRPTSGSYEQYF
- | - | TRBJ2-1 | TRBV6-5 | TGTGCCAGCAGTTATACAACAGGGGAGCAGTTCTTC | CASSYTTGEQFF
- | - | TRBJ1-5 | TRBV3-1/TRBV3-2 | TGTGCCAGCAGCCAAGGGGGCACATTTAGCAATCAGCCCCAGCATTTT | CASSQGGTFSNQPQHF
- | - | TRBJ2-1 | TRBV9 | TGTGCCAGCAGCGGGATTCAGGGGAAACTGTTCTTC | CASSGIQGKLFF
- | - | TRBJ1-1 | TRBV7-8 | TGTGCCAGCAGCCCTCCCGGAAGCATGAACACTGAAGCTTTCTTT | CASSPPGSMNTEAFF
- | - | TRBJ1-3 | TRBV5-1 | TGCGCCAGCAGCTTTCAGGGTCCTGGAAACACCATATATTTT | CASSFQGPGNTIYF
- | - | TRBJ2-7 | TRBV12-3/TRBV12-4 | TGTGCCAGCAGTTTAGCCCTAGAGGGGGAGCAGTACTTC | CASSLALEGEQYF
- | - | TRBJ2-2 | TRBV7-9 | TGTGCCAGCAGCTTAGCACTAGCTAACACCGGGGAGCTGTTTTTT | CASSLALANTGELFF
- | - | TRBJ1-5 | TRBV6-2/TRBV6-3 | TGTGCCAGCAGTCGCCGGGACAAGGGTAGTCAGCCCCAGCATTTT | CASSRRDKGSQPQHF
TRBD2 | - | TRBJ2-1 | TRBV27 | TGTGCCAGCAGCCAAATCCCCGGACTAGCGGGAAGGAATGAGCAGTTCTTC | CASSQIPGLAGRNEQFF
- | - | TRBJ2-7 | TRBV6-6 | TGTGCCAGCAGTTACGGCTTTGGGGGGATCGACGAGCAGTACTTC | CASSYGFGGIDEQYF
TRBD1 | - | TRBJ2-1 | TRBV11-2 | TGTGCCAGCAGCCCCACCGGGACAGTTAATCCCAATGAGCAGTTCTTC | CASSPTGTVNPNEQFF
- | once | TRBJ1-3 | TRBV6-2/TRBV6-3 | TGTGCCAGCAGCAGAGACCCCCGGGTGCACACCATATATTTT | CASSRDPRVHTIYF
TRBD1 | - | TRBJ1-2 | TRBV7-2 | TGTGCCAGCAGCTTAGCCCCGTTGGACAGGGTTGGCTACACCTTC | CASSLAPLDRVGYTF
- | - | TRBJ2-1 | TRBV6-2/TRBV6-3 | TGTGCCAGCAGTTACACTGGGGACCTTAGGGATGAGCAGTTCTTC | CASSYTGDLRDEQFF
TRBD1 | - | TRBJ2-7 | TRBV2 | TGTGCCAGCAGCGGGACAGGGGGCCACGAGCAGTACTTC | CASSGTGGHEQYF
- | - | TRBJ1-2 | TRBV5-5 | TGTGCCAGCAGCTGGAGGCTGGCAGGCCTTACCTATGGCTACACCTTC | CASSWRLAGLTYGYTF
- | - | TRBJ2-1 | TRBV15 | TGTGCCACCAGCAGAGTAATTAGCGGATACAATGAGCAGTTCTTC | CATSRVISGYNEQFF
TRBD1 | - | TRBJ2-7 | TRBV28 | TGTGCCAGCAGCGAACCCCTGGACAGGGATGGTGAGCAGTACTTC | CASSEPLDRDGEQYF
TRBD1 | - | TRBJ2-7 | TRBV6-2/TRBV6-3 | TGTGCCAGCAGTTACGGGGGACAGACCTACGAGCAGTACTTC | CASSYGGQTYEQYF
- | few | TRBJ1-3 | TRBV4-1 | TGCGCCAGCAGCCAAGATTGGGACAAGGCTGGAAACACCATATATTTT | CASSQDWDKAGNTIYF
TRBD2 | - | TRBJ2-1 | TRBV28 | TGTGCCAGCATCCCCCTGACTAGCTTTCCGGACAATGAGCAGTTCTTC | CASIPLTSFPDNEQFF
- | - | TRBJ1-6 | TRBV25-1 | TGTGCCAGCAGTGAAGCGTCTAATTCACCCCTCCACTTT | CASSEASNSPLHF
TRBD2 | - | TRBJ2-3 | TRBV7-8 | TGTGCCAGCAGCCCAAGGACTAGCGGCCCTATCACAGATACGCAGTATTTT | CASSPRTSGPITDTQYF
TRBD2 | - | TRBJ2-5 | TRBV5-4 | TGTGCCAGCAGCCGCGGACCGGGACTAGCGGGAAAAGAGACCCAGTACTTC | CASSRGPGLAGKETQYF
TRBD1 | once | TRBJ2-7 | TRBV28 | TGTGCCAGCAGTAAACCGGGACAGGCTCTTGACGAGCAGTACTTC | CASSKPGQALDEQYF
- | - | TRBJ2-1 | TRBV5-1 | TGCGCCAGCAGCCAGGGCCTCCAGGGGAATGAGCAGTTCTTC | CASSQGLQGNEQFF
TRBD1 | - | TRBJ2-7 | TRBV7-2 | TGTGCCAGCAGCCCCCAAAGACACACAGGGGGCCTCTACGAGCAGTACTTC | CASSPQRHTGGLYEQYF
TRBD1 | - | TRBJ1-5 | TRBV27 | TGTGCCAGCAGACAGGGGGCCGGACAGCCCCAGCATTTT | CASRQGAGQPQHF
- | - | TRBJ1-2 | TRBV28 | TGTGCCAGCAGTTCCGACCGATTAAACTATGGCTACACCTTC | CASSSDRLNYGYTF
- | - | TRBJ1-1 | TRBV11-2 | TGTGCCAGCAGCTTCGGCAGGGGACACACTGAAGCTTTCTTT | CASSFGRGHTEAFF
- | once | TRBJ2-7 | TRBV12-3/TRBV12-4 | TGTGCCAGCAGTTTGCAGGGAGGATACGAGCAGTACTTC | CASSLQGGYEQYF
- | - | TRBJ2-1 | TRBV9 | TGTGCCAGCAGCATGACTGGGGGAAGTGAGCAGTTCTTC | CASSMTGGSEQFF
TRBD1 | - | TRBJ2-4 | TRBV5-5 | TGTGCCAGCAGCGTTGGGACAGGGGGACTCAAAAACATTCAGTACTTC | CASSVGTGGLKNIQYF
TRBD2 | - | TRBJ2-1 | TRBV9 | TGTGCCAGCAGCGCGGGAGCGGGAAATGAGCAGTTCTTC | CASSAGAGNEQFF
TRBD1 | - | TRBJ2-7 | TRBV28 | TGTGCCAGCAAACCGGGACAGTCCTACGAGCAGTACTTC | CASKPGQSYEQYF
TRBD2 | - | TRBJ2-1 | TRBV2 | TGTGCCAGCAGTGACCGAAGACTAGCGGGAGGGCCCTACAATGAGCAGTTCTTC | CASSDRRLAGGPYNEQFF
TRBD1 | - | TRBJ2-1 | TRBV14 | TGTGCCAGCAGCCGGGACAGGGCAAATGAGCAGTTCTTC | CASSRDRANEQFF
- | few | TRBJ1-1 | TRBV6-6 | TGTGCCAGCGCCCATACCGTGAGGGCGAACACTGAAGCTTTCTTT | CASAHTVRANTEAFF
- | once | TRBJ2-1 | TRBV30 | TGTGCCTGGAGTGGCGGCGGTGCCGAGTTCTTC | CAWSGGGAEFF
- | - | TRBJ1-2 | TRBV6-1 | TGTGCCAGCAGTGAAGCGCTTTTGTCAGGGATTGACCGTAAGGGCTACACCTTC | CASSEALLSGIDRKGYTF
TRBD1 | once | TRBJ2-7 | TRBV27 | TGTGCCAGCAGTTTGGCGGACAGGGTCGACGAGCAGTACTTC | CASSLADRVDEQYF
TRBD2 | - | TRBJ2-7 | TRBV5-6 | TGTGCCAGCAGCTACACCGGGACTAGCGCCTCCTACGAGCAGTACTTC | CASSYTGTSASYEQYF
- | - | TRBJ1-4 | TRBV5-4 | TGTGCCAGCAGCTTGGACGGAGCAACTAATGAAAAACTGTTTTTT | CASSLDGATNEKLFF
TRBD2 | once | TRBJ2-2 | TRBV24-1 | TGTGCCACCAGTGCCCGTGGTAGCGGGAGGTTTAACACCGGGGAGCTGTTTTTT | CATSARGSGRFNTGELFF
- | - | TRBJ1-1 | TRBV19 | TGTGCCAGTAGCCCACATAGGGCTGGGGAAGCTTTCTTT | CASSPHRAGEAFF
TRBD2 | - | TRBJ2-5 | TRBV24-1 | TGTGCCACCAGTGAACCCCCAGGACTAGCGGGAAAGCAAGAGACCCAGTACTTC | CATSEPPGLAGKQETQYF
- | - | TRBJ2-1 | TRBV2 | TGTGCCAGCAGTGAAGTCGCAGCGCTCAATGAGCAGTTCTTC | CASSEVAALNEQFF
TRBD1 | few | TRBJ1-2 | TRBV9 | TGTGCCAGCAGCGCCTCCGGGACAGGATCTTTCAATGGCTACACCTTC | CASSASGTGSFNGYTF
TRBD1 | - | TRBJ1-1 | TRBV10-3 | TGTGCCATCAGTGAGTCGACAGGGGTGGGGACTGAAGCTTTCTTT | CAISESTGVGTEAFF